The entry that follows covers one T cell receptor (beta chain) sequence. Its antigen remains unidentified. Time point defined: patch test 1, 2 weeks after DPC sensitization. This sample's treatment: therapeutic diphenylcyclopropenone sensitization with weekly scalp DPC. V shed 0 bases and J shed 2 bases, with 12 bases lying between them. The CDR3 contains 15 residues. Germline lookup yields CDR1 SQVTM and CDR2 ANQGSEA. The entry originates in a study of human T cells and chemical hapten exposure. Whole-study findings and limits: Counts of TCRs above 1 in 1000 frequency stayed unchanged with DPC sensitization. A positive correlation with patch test score was found for PT1 expanded TCR counts.

How the authors handled the data: With a range of roughly 23,224 to 690,600, the median per sample was about 92,000 TCRs. TCRdb ran MiXCR on the RACE reads and lists one entry per CDR3 protein. The V and J calls were determined by TCRdb, not by the authors. This repertoire shows around 120,000 distinct CDR3 sequences, roughly 13% found once; its top ten account for roughly 0.92%. The chain has TRBV29-1 and TRBJ2-3, with D possibly being TRBD1 or TRBD2 (5 bases each). This TCR was recovered from a young man with alopecia areata. Some clones in this sample may be carry-over from other donors' samples. Sample: whole blood, taken in connection with sensitization to the hapten diphenylcyclopropenone (DPC). This chain's CDR3 is CSVEETGAHTDTQYF. CDR3 sequence (DNA): TGCAGCGTTGAAGAGACCGGGGCCCACACAGATACGCAGTATTTT.